The clone carrying this T cell receptor beta chain has just a few counts. With V trimmed by 4 bases and J by 6 bases, 7 bases remained unmatched. This CDR3 has 16 amino acids. Germline CDR1 SGHRS, CDR2 YFSETQ. The sample is drawn from a study of patients and donors after allogeneic stem cell transplantation. A single record per CDR3 protein comes from TCRdb applying MiXCR to the RT-PCR reads. The sample carries 200,000 to 250,000 distinct CDR3 sequences, around 14% recorded once. The chain employs TRBV5-1 and TRBJ1-6; 10 bases are shared with TRBD1. Sequenced material: blood, either unsorted or a sorted T cell fraction (not recorded which). The receptor's source is a human donor who was either an allogeneic HSCT recipient or a stem cell or donor lymphocyte infusion donor (not recorded which). It is not recorded whose cells these are; they may come from a transplant donor. Here the CDR3 DNA reads TGCGCCAGCAGCGGACTCGGGACAGGGGCTAATTCACCCCTCCACTTT. Its protein product is CASSGLGTGANSPLHF. The variable domain in full, completed from reference TRBV5-1 and TRBJ1-6, reads KAGVTQTPRYLIKTRGQQVTLSCSPISGHRSVSWYQQTPGQGLQFLFEYFSETQRNKGNFPGRFSGRQFSNSRSEMNVSTLELGDSALYLCASSGLGTGANSPLHFGNGTRLTVT.